This T cell receptor (beta chain) was recorded in a study of blood T cells in healthy people across ages. Whole-study results and caveats: Strong correlation linked observed beta diversity and percent naive T cells.

Germline CDR1 SQVTM, CDR2 ANQGSEA. With 7 bases removed from V and 5 bases from J, the gap between germline ends came to 8 bases. The CDR3 covers 11 residues. This clonotype was observed many times. What it binds is not known. Using a J-beta primer mix together with a sample-barcoded 5' primer, a second PCR was run for about 6 to 11 cycles. The authors tagged each cDNA molecule using a template-switch adaptor with 12 random nucleotides. TCRdb itself ran the 5' RACE reads through MiXCR, one entry per CDR3 protein. This sample has about 620,000 distinct CDR3 sequences, with roughly 21% found just once. This clonotype was sampled from a man aged 65-85 years in good health. The rearrangement joins TRBV29-1 to TRBJ2-2; D might be TRBD2 (5 bases). The specimen sequenced was blood. CDR3 coding DNA: TGCAGCGCCCGCGGGACCGGGGAGCTGTTTTTT. Translating it yields CSARGTGELFF.